Presented here are 21 T cell receptor beta chains from one specimen sequenced in a study of early T cells in non-severe SARS-CoV-2 infection. TCRdb reprocessed the 5' RACE reads with MiXCR, giving one entry per CDR3 protein. The table records around 82,000 distinct CDR3 sequences, 14% to 15% of them present only once. The material sequenced was whole blood. These receptors came from an adult who was a healthcare worker with PCR-confirmed SARS-CoV-2 infection or an uninfected control (not recorded which).

The sample holds a few counts of this clonotype. V usage is TRBV20-1 and J usage is TRBJ1-5; maybe TRBD1 (6 bases). Trimming stripped 5 bases from V and 2 bases from J, with 19 bases between. There are 16 residues in the CDR3. The germline CDR1 and CDR2 sequences are DFQATT and SNEGSKA (reference sequence). CDR3 region: CSAGDGGHAGNQPQHF. CDR3 in DNA: TGCAGTGCTGGGGACGGGGGGCACGCGGGCAATCAGCCCCAGCATTTT.

This chain links TRBV12-3 or TRBV12-4 with TRBJ1-4, with unresolved D. The CDR3 has 15 amino acids. Trimming removed 4 bases at V and 4 bases at J, with 13 bases between. CDR3 DNA: TGTGCCAGCAGTTCCTTTGGGCAGAGTAATGAAAAACTGTTTTTT. Translation gives CASSSFGQSNEKLFF.

A few counts support this clonotype. The CDR3 sequence: CASSYPQRNHEAFF. As DNA, the CDR3 is TGTGCCAGCAGTTACCCACAGCGCAACCATGAAGCTTTCTTT. The chain links TRBV6-6 to TRBJ1-1; D not resolved. Germline values: CDR1 MNHNY, CDR2 SVGAGI (reference sequence). The CDR3 runs to 14 residues. Trimming stripped 2 bases from V and 7 bases from J, with 14 bases between.

This clonotype showed up just a few times. The chain has TRBV10-3 and TRBJ2-1, with TRBD1 matching 9 bases. CDR3 size: 15 residues. The trim removed 4 bases at V and 0 bases at J, leaving 1 base unmatched. The germline V gene has CDR1 ENHRY and CDR2 SYGVKD. The CDR3 loop reads CAISGGQGSYNEQFF. In DNA, the CDR3 is TGTGCCATCAGTGGGGGACAGGGCTCCTACAATGAGCAGTTCTTC.

This clonotype was detected a few times. This chain links TRBV4-1 with TRBJ2-7, with 11 bases fitting TRBD2. The V gene end was trimmed by 3 bases and the J gene end by 0 bases; junction bases not matched to a gene: 1. The germline gives CDR1 MGHRA, CDR2 YSYEKL. The length of the CDR3 is 15 residues. The CDR3 loop reads CASSHLAGGSYEQYV. In DNA, the CDR3 is TGCGCCAGCAGCCACCTAGCGGGGGGCTCCTACGAGCAGTACGTC.

A few counts support this clonotype. The chain joins TRBV20-1 to TRBJ1-2; no firm D call. The length of the CDR3 is 13 residues. Germline V CDR1 and CDR2: DFQATT, SNEGSKA (reference sequence). V was trimmed by 0 bases and J by 2 bases, leaving 7 bases between them. CDR3 region: CSARDRLNYGYTF. The CDR3 coding sequence is TGCAGTGCTAGAGATCGCCTGAACTATGGCTACACCTTC.

This chain connects TRBV3-1 to TRBJ2-7; D is perhaps TRBD1 (5 bases). This CDR3 has 20 residues. V lost 1 base to trimming and J lost 6 bases, with 31 bases between them. Germline CDR1 reads LGHDT; CDR2 reads YNNKEL (reference sequence). CDR3 sequence (DNA): TGTGCCAGCAGCCAAGTCCCACAGAGCCCGTTCCGAGCAGGGCCAGTCGAGCAGTACGTC. It encodes CASSQVPQSPFRAGPVEQYV.

This clonotype was detected a few times. This chain connects TRBV12-3 or TRBV12-4 to TRBJ1-1; D is unclear. The CDR3 sequence is 15 residues long. V shed 3 bases and J shed 5 bases, with 16 bases lying between them. DNA of the CDR3: TGTGCCAGCAGTTTGGTTTCGGGGTTTGGGACTGAAGCTTTCTTT. Its translation: CASSLVSGFGTEAFF.

This clonotype has a count of ten or more. V usage is TRBV14 and J usage is TRBJ2-1; 7 bases are a match to TRBD2. The CDR3 is made up of 14 amino acids. Unmatched junction bases numbered 8, after V lost 4 bases and J lost 8 bases. Per germline, CDR1 SGHDN and CDR2 FVKESK. This CDR3 is CASSRGPGGDEQFF. DNA for the CDR3: TGTGCCAGCAGCCGCGGTCCGGGAGGCGATGAGCAGTTCTTC.

The V and J genes are TRBV15 and TRBJ2-1, with 9 nucleotides matching TRBD1. The V gene end was trimmed by 6 bases and the J gene end by 1 base; junction bases not matched to a gene: 10. The CDR3 runs to 17 residues. From germline, CDR1 is LNHNV and CDR2 YYDKDF (reference sequence). As DNA, the CDR3 is TGTGCCACCAGTCCGGTGGGGGACAGGGTTTCCTACAATGAGCAGTTCTTC. Its translation is CATSPVGDRVSYNEQFF.

In its sample, this clonotype was seen many times. The V and J genes are TRBV7-9 and TRBJ1-5; D ambiguous. The CDR3 has 13 amino acids. V lost 5 bases and J lost 4, with 9 bases in between. Germline CDR1 and CDR2: SEHNR and FQNEAQ (reference sequence). As DNA, the CDR3 is TGTGCCAGCAGCCGTGAACCGAATCAGCCCCAGCATTTT. Translation: CASSREPNQPQHF.

V and J are TRBV14 and TRBJ2-1, with D perhaps TRBD1 (6 bases). Germline V gene lookup returns CDR1 SGHDN and CDR2 FVKESK. V lost 0 bases to trimming and J lost 2 bases, with 17 bases between them. The CDR3 length is 18 residues. The DNA for the CDR3 is TGTGCCAGCAGCCAAGACGCCGAGCTAGGGACAACCTACAATGAGCAGTTCTTC. Encoded protein: CASSQDAELGTTYNEQFF.

The chain recombines TRBV27 with TRBJ2-1; no clear D. V lost 5 bases and J lost 0, with 11 bases in between. The CDR3 totals 15 residues. CDR1 and CDR2 (germline): MNHEY, SMNVEV (reference sequence). This CDR3 is CASSPFRYSYNEQFF. CDR3 bases: TGTGCCAGCAGTCCCTTTAGGTACTCCTACAATGAGCAGTTCTTC.

V gene TRBV7-2 combines with J gene TRBJ2-3; D is uncertain. The V end lost 5 bases, the J end lost 4 bases, and 10 bases lay between the germline ends. Germline V gene data show CDR1 as SGHTA and CDR2 as FQGNSA. The CDR3 is 13 residues long. The CDR3 is CASSTRTADTQYF. The CDR3 DNA reads TGTGCCAGCAGCACCCGGACGGCAGATACGCAGTATTTT.

This clonotype showed up many times. V is TRBV6-1 and J is TRBJ2-6; the D call may be TRBD1 or TRBD2 (5 bases each). CDR1 is MNHNS, CDR2 SASEGT, per germline. Trimming removed 3 bases from V and 1 base from J, with 16 bases in between. The CDR3 runs 18 residues. This chain's CDR3 is CASSDFGGFGSGANVLTF. For the CDR3, the DNA is TGTGCCAGCAGTGATTTTGGGGGTTTTGGTTCTGGGGCCAACGTCCTGACTTTC.

V gene TRBV9 combines with J gene TRBJ1-1; D unresolved. With 0 bases removed from V and 1 base from J, the gap between germline ends came to 13 bases. This CDR3 region has 16 residues. Per the germline V gene, CDR1 is SGDLS and CDR2 is YYNGEE. The CDR3 bases are TGTGCCAGCAGCGTAGGTGGAGGTTCAACGAACACTGAAGCTTTCTTT. Its translation is CASSVGGGSTNTEAFF.

The chain links TRBV18 to TRBJ1-1, with no clear D. V gave up 3 bases and J gave up 6 bases, with 14 bases separating them. The CDR3 covers 14 residues. Germline CDR1 is KGHSH and CDR2 is LQKENI. The CDR3 sequence is CASSPGTLYAEAFF. The CDR3 DNA sequence: TGTGCCAGCTCACCGGGCACCCTGTACGCTGAAGCTTTCTTT.

The chain carries TRBV12-3 or TRBV12-4 and TRBJ2-3, with 14 bases lining up with TRBD2. V was clipped by 6 bases and J by 5 bases; unmatched bases: 10. CDR3 size: 17 residues. The CDR3 sequence is CASSLPLTSGGEDTQYF. The CDR3, as DNA: TGTGCCAGCAGCCTCCCCCTGACTAGCGGGGGGGAAGATACGCAGTATTTT.

The J gene is TRBJ2-1, the V gene TRBV3-1; 7 nucleotides agree with TRBD2. The CDR3 length is 13 residues. From germline, CDR1 is LGHDT and CDR2 YNNKEL (reference sequence). Trimming removed 4 bases from V and 5 bases from J; junction bases left unmatched: 2. Written as DNA, the CDR3 is TGTGCCAGCAGCCTCAGCGGGGACAATGAGCAGTTCTTC. Translated, it gives CASSLSGDNEQFF.

This clonotype was detected ten times or more. This rearrangement joins TRBV6-4 to TRBJ2-1; TRBD1 agrees at 7 bases. The CDR3 runs 14 residues. Germline-derived CDR1 and CDR2 are MRHNA and SNTAGT. Trimming cost V 1 base and J 6 bases; bases outside gene matches: 3. The CDR3 nucleotides read TGTGCCAGCAGTGACTATAACAGGGGCAATGAGCAGTTCTTC. It yields the protein CASSDYNRGNEQFF.

The table lists this clonotype with a few counts. This chain joins TRBV27 and TRBJ2-3, with 9 positions matching TRBD2. Unmatched junction bases numbered 17, after V lost 2 bases and J lost 5 bases. The germline V gene has CDR1 MNHEY and CDR2 SMNVEV (reference sequence). The CDR3 spans 19 residues. CDR3: CASSLTMGRRGGLGDTQYF. As DNA, the CDR3 is TGTGCCAGCAGTTTAACAATGGGTCGGCGGGGGGGCCTAGGAGATACGCAGTATTTT.